This TCR beta chain stems from a study of cytomegalovirus exposure and HLA in healthy donors. Overall study results and limits: In a later analysis, an Asian-associated ancestry cluster reportedly showed fewer N-insertions than the roughly 700-donor mean.

This clone occurred a few times. The antigen is undetermined. PCR was performed using 60 Vbeta and 13 Jbeta primers. The data were produced by immunoSEQ multiplex PCR, yet TCRdb's version contains in-frame clones alone and is incomplete. The sample carries hundreds of thousands of clones, around 80% recorded once. The clonotype originates from a woman between 55 and 75 years old in good health and CMV-seropositive. Sequencing was carried out using PBMCs.

The CDR3 is CAWSVRGSGANVLTF. The CDR3 nucleotides are TGTGCCTGGAGTGTACGGGGATCTGGGGCCAACGTCCTGACTTTC. The chain carries TRBV30 and TRBJ2-6; tentative D call: TRBD2 (5 bases). There are 15 residues in the CDR3. CDR1 is GTSNPN, CDR2 SVGIG, per germline (reference sequence). Deletions cut 0 bases from V and 1 base from J, with 7 bases between.